This T cell receptor beta chain was documented in a study of blood T cell repertoires in COVID-19. Study information: From the United States, Italy and Spain came samples of acute and convalescent COVID-19. The cDNA or gDNA used as material had been derived from T cells, B-cell-depleted T cells, or PBMCs.

This CDR3 contains 14 residues. V was cut by 1 base and J by 8 bases, with 13 bases left in between. Germline V gene data show CDR1 as SGHRS and CDR2 as YFSETQ. In the authors' workflow: The authors estimated nucleated cell counts from reference gene primer amplification. Sequenced by immunoSEQ multiplex PCR; TCRdb stores in-frame clones only, minus some. The V and J calls and clone size are taken from that table; D and trimming were inferred from the DNA. The sample yields 20,000 or so clones, about 85% seen once. The chain recombines TRBV5-1 with TRBJ2-1, with D possibly matching TRBD2 (5 bases). Sequencing used peripheral blood. The receptor was derived from a human donor with active COVID-19. The donor label of this sample is uncertain. The CDR3 protein is CASSLMGESDEQFF. In DNA, the CDR3 is TGCGCCAGCAGCTTGATGGGAGAATCAGATGAGCAGTTCTTC.